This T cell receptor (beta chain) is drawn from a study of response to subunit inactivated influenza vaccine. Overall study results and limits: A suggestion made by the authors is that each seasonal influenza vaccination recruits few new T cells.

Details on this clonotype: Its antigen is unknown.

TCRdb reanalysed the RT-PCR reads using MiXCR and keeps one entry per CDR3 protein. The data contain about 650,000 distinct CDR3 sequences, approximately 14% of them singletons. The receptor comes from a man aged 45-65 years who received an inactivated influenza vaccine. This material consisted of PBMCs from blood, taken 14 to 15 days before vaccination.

DNA of the CDR3: TGTGCCAGCAGTTACCCGACAGGGGTCTCCTACGAGCAGTACTTC. It translates to CASSYPTGVSYEQYF. The chain employs TRBV6-2 or TRBV6-3 and TRBJ2-7, with 8 bases matching TRBD1. CDR3 size: 15 residues. V dropped 2 bases and J dropped 0; count of bases not matched to a gene: 3. Germline CDR1 is MNHEY and CDR2 is SVGEGT.